These 28 T cell receptor beta chains were sequenced from one sample in a study of OX40 agonist ivuxolimab in advanced cancers. Here immunoSEQ multiplex PCR was the method, and the copy in TCRdb shows in-frame clones only, minus some. Of about 43,000 clones listed, approximately 86% are singletons. This specimen was CD4+ or CD8+ T cells sorted from blood, taken in a trial of the OX40 agonist ivuxolimab. The receptor set was obtained from an adult with an advanced solid tumor such as melanoma, head and neck, liver or kidney cancer.

The genes are TRBV4-1 and TRBJ2-2; a weak D match, TRBD1 (5 bases). From germline, CDR1 is MGHRA and CDR2 YSYEKL. The germline V and J ends were trimmed by 1 base and 3 bases, with 15 bases remaining between them. The CDR3 spans 17 residues. The CDR3 sequence is CASSQVVARADTGELFF. In DNA form, the CDR3 reads TGCGCCAGCAGCCAAGTTGTTGCCAGGGCGGACACCGGGGAGCTGTTTTTT.

The chain recombines TRBV5-1 with TRBJ2-5; 7 nucleotides match TRBD2. J was trimmed by 1 base and V by 1 base; bases with no gene match: 4. CDR1 and CDR2 (germline): SGHRS, YFSETQ. The CDR3 runs to 15 residues. The CDR3 bases are TGCGCCAGCAGCTTGATGCGCGGGAGCCAAGAGACCCAGTACTTC. Its protein is CASSLMRGSQETQYF.

The rearrangement joins TRBV29-1 to TRBJ1-1, with a weak D call TRBD1 (5 bases). V was clipped by 6 bases and J by 3 bases, with 5 bases between them. Germline loops: CDR1 SQVTM, CDR2 ANQGSEA. The CDR3 length is 10 residues. The CDR3 reads CSVRDTEAFF. In DNA form, the CDR3 reads TGCAGCGTCAGGGACACTGAAGCTTTCTTT. Variable domain in full (rest from reference TRBV29-1 and TRBJ1-1): SAVISQKPSRDICQRGTSLTIQCQVDSQVTMMFWYRQQPGQSLTLIATANQGSEATYESGFVIDKFPISRPNLTFSTLTVSNMSPEDSSIYLCSVRDTEAFFGQGTRLTVV.

V is TRBV6-5 and J is TRBJ1-2; TRBD1 matches at 9 bases. After removal of 6 bases from V and 1 base from J, the junction contained 6 bases not matched to a gene. The CDR3 sequence is 15 residues long. Germline assignment: CDR1 MNHEY and CDR2 SVGAGI. The DNA of the CDR3 is TGTGCCAGCAGAAACACAGGGGGCAATAACTATGGCTACACCTTC. It specifies CASRNTGGNNYGYTF.

The V and J genes are TRBV5-6 and TRBJ2-5; 8 positions agree with TRBD1. Germline lookup yields CDR1 SGHDT and CDR2 YYEEEE. Losses at the gene ends were 2 bases for V and 4 bases for J; bases not matched to a gene: 10. The CDR3 extends over 16 amino acids. The CDR3 region has the DNA TGTGCCAGCAGCTTCCTCAAAAAGACAGGGGCAGAGACCCAGTACTTC. It codes for CASSFLKKTGAETQYF.

With respect to this clone: A much larger clone differs by one base, so this may be a read error. V and J are TRBV7-3 and TRBJ2-7, with a possible D match to TRBD2 (6 bases). V shed 4 bases and J shed 5 bases, with 27 bases lying between them. Germline lookup yields CDR1 SGHTA and CDR2 FQGTGA. The CDR3 totals 18 residues. The CDR3 region is CASSSEPGRGESGNEQYF. DNA for the CDR3: TGTGCCAGCAGCTCCGAGCCCGGTCGCGGGGAGTCAGGAAACGAGCAGTACTTC.

The J gene is TRBJ1-2, the V gene TRBV6-1; no reliable D call. The CDR3 totals 12 residues. V shed 1 base and J shed 4 bases, with 4 bases lying between them. Germline values: CDR1 MNHNS, CDR2 SASEGT. The CDR3 DNA is TGTGCCAGCAGTGAAGACAGCTATGGCTACACCTTC. Protein: CASSEDSYGYTF.

The chain carries TRBV21-1 and TRBJ2-1; the table gives TRBD2 as D, unverified against the DNA. TRBV21-1 is a recognized pseudogene. CDR3 size: 12 residues. CDR3 nucleotides: TGTGCCAGCAGCTGGCGGGACAATGAGCAGTTCTTC. Amino acids: CASSWRDNEQFF.

The chain links TRBV5-1 to TRBJ2-7; the match to TRBD1 covers 10 bases. Germline V gene sequence: CDR1 SGHRS, CDR2 YFSETQ. Trimming at V came to 7 bases and at J to 4 bases, leaving 8 bases not matched to a gene. There are 14 residues in the CDR3. CDR3 nucleotide sequence: TGCGCCAGCGCTGGGACAGGGGCTACATACGAGCAGTACTTC. Its protein product is CASAGTGATYEQYF.

This chain connects TRBV6-1 to TRBJ2-1; D unresolved. Trimming pared 8 bases from V and 4 bases from J, leaving 9 bases between. Germline V gene lookup returns CDR1 MNHNS and CDR2 SASEGT. The CDR3 extends over 12 amino acids. CDR3 coding DNA: TGTGCCAGCGCCGAGCGATACAATGAGCAGTTCTTC. This codes for CASAERYNEQFF.

The chain recombines TRBV28 with TRBJ2-1; D may be TRBD1 or TRBD2 (6 bases each). The CDR3 has 16 residues. The germline V gene has CDR1 MDHEN and CDR2 SYDVKM. The V end lost 7 bases, the J end lost 7 bases, and 23 bases lay between the germline ends. The DNA for the CDR3 is TGTGCCAGCACTCCAGGGGAGGCGGCGGGTTTTAATGAGCAGTTCTTC. As protein: CASTPGEAAGFNEQFF.

The chain employs TRBV15 and TRBJ1-5; D unclear. The CDR3 is 13 residues long. V was shortened by 0 bases and J by 7 bases, with 7 bases between the two germline ends. CDR1 LNHNV and CDR2 YYDKDF come from the germline V gene (reference sequence). CDR3 in amino acids: CATSRDKGQPQHF. The CDR3 nucleotides are TGTGCCACCAGCAGAGATAAAGGCCAGCCCCAGCATTTT.

The rearrangement joins TRBV6-6 to TRBJ2-2; 8 nucleotides agree with TRBD2. Germline V gene lookup returns CDR1 MNHNY and CDR2 SVGAGI (reference sequence). CDR3 length: 14 amino acids. Trimming at V came to 5 bases and at J to 5 bases, leaving 4 bases not matched to a gene. The CDR3 DNA sequence: TGTGCCAGCAGTCCGGCTAGCGGGACCGGGGAGCTGTTTTTT. Translation: CASSPASGTGELFF.

V and J are TRBV11-2 and TRBJ2-6; tentatively, D is TRBD1 (6 bases). The CDR3 runs to 16 residues. Between the trimmed V and J ends, which lost 5 bases and 3 bases, there was a span of 14 bases. Germline-derived CDR1 and CDR2 are SGHAT and FQNNGV. In DNA, the CDR3 is TGTGCCAGCAGCCCACAAGGGGGTTTTGGGGCCAACGTCCTGACTTTC. The encoded protein is CASSPQGGFGANVLTF.

The chain combines TRBV11-2 with TRBJ2-7, with a tentative D call TRBD1 (5 bases). The germline V gene has CDR1 SGHAT and CDR2 FQNNGV. Trimming shortened V by 4 bases and J by 3 bases, and 10 bases separated the two germline ends. The CDR3 consists of 13 residues. Here the CDR3 DNA reads TGTGCCAGCAGCTCTCGGACACTCTACGAGCAGTACTTC. Protein: CASSSRTLYEQYF.

This sequence joins TRBV15 and TRBJ2-1; D might be TRBD2 (5 bases). In germline, CDR1 is LNHNV, CDR2 YYDKDF (reference sequence). The CDR3 extends over 13 amino acids. V was cut by 6 bases and J by 10 bases, with 16 bases left in between. The CDR3 sequence is CATSQEVAYEQFF. CDR3 coding DNA: TGTGCCACCAGTCAGGAGGTGGCATACGAGCAGTTCTTC.

The V gene is TRBV5-4, the J gene TRBJ2-5, with a possible D match to TRBD1 (7 bases). The end of the DNA fits TRBJ2-7 better, so the J call may be wrong. The CDR3 has 15 residues. CDR1 is SGHNT and CDR2 is YYREEE in the germline V gene (reference sequence). CDR3 DNA sequence: TGTGCCAGCAGCCGGTCTCGGGGGACAGCTTACGAGCAGTACTTC. It codes for CASSRSRGTAYEQYF.

The chain couples TRBV11-2 to TRBJ1-1; no definite D call. The CDR3 consists of 11 residues. Deletions cut 2 bases from V and 2 bases from J, with 0 bases between. Germline CDR1 is SGHAT and CDR2 is FQNNGV. CDR3 nucleotide sequence: TGTGCCAGCAGCTTAAACACTGAAGCTTTCTTT. It yields the protein CASSLNTEAFF. Full variable domain (missing parts from reference TRBV11-2 and TRBJ1-1): EAGVAQSPRYKIIEKRQSVAFWCNPISGHATLYWYQQILGQGPKLLIQFQNNGVVDDSQLPKDRFSAERLKGVDSTLKIQPAKLEDSAVYLCASSLNTEAFFGQGTRLTVV.

The chain couples TRBV11-2 to TRBJ1-3; the D is unclear. This CDR3 region has 14 residues. The V gene's germline CDR1 is SGHAT and CDR2 FQNNGV. The germline V and J ends were trimmed by 6 bases and 0 bases, with 9 bases remaining between them. This CDR3 reads CASSSGSSGNTIYF. DNA for the CDR3: TGTGCCAGCAGTTCGGGGAGCTCTGGAAACACCATATATTTT.

This chain joins TRBV5-1 and TRBJ2-1, with 8 positions matching TRBD1. Germline loops: CDR1 SGHRS, CDR2 YFSETQ. There are 18 residues in the CDR3. Losses at the gene ends were 1 base for V and 2 bases for J; bases not matched to a gene: 11. The chain's CDR3 is CASSLRTGHTQAYNEQFF. CDR3 coding DNA: TGCGCCAGCAGCTTGCGGACAGGGCACACTCAAGCCTACAATGAGCAGTTCTTC. Full variable domain (remainder filled in from reference TRBV5-1 and TRBJ2-1): KAGVTQTPRYLIKTRGQQVTLSCSPISGHRSVSWYQQTPGQGLQFLFEYFSETQRNKGNFPGRFSGRQFSNSRSEMNVSTLELGDSALYLCASSLRTGHTQAYNEQFFGPGTRLTVL.

V usage is TRBV4-1 and J usage is TRBJ1-6, with a weak D call TRBD1 (6 bases). V lost 4 bases and J 14 bases, leaving 15 bases between the germline ends. In germline, CDR1 is MGHRA, CDR2 YSYEKL. The CDR3 length is 13 residues. For the CDR3, the DNA is TGCGCCAGCAGCCTTTTGGGACCAGGGGCCCTCCACTTT. Translated: CASSLLGPGALHF.

The chain has TRBV7-9 and TRBJ2-7; a weak D match, TRBD1 (7 bases). CDR3 length equals 16 residues. Germline CDR1 is SEHNR and CDR2 is FQNEAQ (reference sequence). The V and J ends lost 7 bases and 2 bases respectively, with 21 bases between them. CDR3 DNA: TGTGCCAGCACCGATGGCGGCAGGGGGGCCCCCTACGAGCAGTACTTC. Translation gives CASTDGGRGAPYEQYF.

The chain has TRBV5-6 and TRBJ2-7; 7 nucleotides line up with TRBD2. The junction had 12 bases not matched to a gene; V was cut back by 3 bases and J by 6 bases. CDR3 size: 15 residues. Germline CDR1 reads SGHDT; CDR2 reads YYEEEE. This chain's CDR3 is CASSSRTEGRGEQYF. CDR3 coding DNA: TGTGCCAGCAGCTCACGGACGGAGGGGAGGGGCGAGCAGTACTTC.

The chain joins TRBV29-1 to TRBJ1-1; the D gene is possibly TRBD1 (5 bases). The V and J ends lost 2 bases and 1 base respectively, with 11 bases between them. Germline V gene lookup returns CDR1 SQVTM and CDR2 ANQGSEA. This CDR3 region has 14 residues. The CDR3 region has the DNA TGCAGCGTTGAAAGGGGCTGGGGGAACACTGAAGCTTTCTTT. It yields the protein CSVERGWGNTEAFF.

V usage is TRBV5-5 and J usage is TRBJ2-7, with D tentatively TRBD1 (5 bases). This CDR3 region has 15 residues. V shed 0 bases and J shed 3 bases, with 13 bases lying between them. Germline CDR1 and CDR2: SGHKS and YYEKEE (reference sequence). CDR3 coding DNA: TGTGCCAGCAGCTTGGCACAGGTCCTTAACTACGAGCAGTACTTC. Amino acids: CASSLAQVLNYEQYF.

This rearrangement joins TRBV5-6 to TRBJ2-1; D is uncertain. The CDR3 is made up of 12 amino acids. CDR1 SGHDT and CDR2 YYEEEE come from the germline V gene. V was clipped by 1 base and J by 5 bases, with 4 bases between them. CDR3 sequence: CASSLTDNEQFF. The DNA for the CDR3 is TGTGCCAGCAGCTTGACAGACAATGAGCAGTTCTTC.

The chain carries TRBV4-1 and TRBJ2-5, with TRBD2 identical over 12 bases. Judging by the DNA end, TRBJ2-7 fits better; the J call may be wrong. CDR1 is MGHRA, CDR2 YSYEKL, per germline. The CDR3 is 18 amino acids. CDR3 DNA sequence: TGCGCCAGCAGCCAAGTCCCGGGACTAGCGGGCAGCTCCTACGAGCAGTACTTC. Encoded protein: CASSQVPGLAGSSYEQYF.

This chain uses TRBV9 with TRBJ2-7; D uncertain. V dropped 0 bases and J dropped 2 bases, with 15 bases sitting between them. Germline CDR1 is SGDLS and CDR2 is YYNGEE. The CDR3 is 16 residues long. The CDR3 region is CASSVDVLLIPYEQYF. The CDR3 coding sequence is TGTGCCAGCAGCGTAGACGTACTCCTAATTCCCTACGAGCAGTACTTC.